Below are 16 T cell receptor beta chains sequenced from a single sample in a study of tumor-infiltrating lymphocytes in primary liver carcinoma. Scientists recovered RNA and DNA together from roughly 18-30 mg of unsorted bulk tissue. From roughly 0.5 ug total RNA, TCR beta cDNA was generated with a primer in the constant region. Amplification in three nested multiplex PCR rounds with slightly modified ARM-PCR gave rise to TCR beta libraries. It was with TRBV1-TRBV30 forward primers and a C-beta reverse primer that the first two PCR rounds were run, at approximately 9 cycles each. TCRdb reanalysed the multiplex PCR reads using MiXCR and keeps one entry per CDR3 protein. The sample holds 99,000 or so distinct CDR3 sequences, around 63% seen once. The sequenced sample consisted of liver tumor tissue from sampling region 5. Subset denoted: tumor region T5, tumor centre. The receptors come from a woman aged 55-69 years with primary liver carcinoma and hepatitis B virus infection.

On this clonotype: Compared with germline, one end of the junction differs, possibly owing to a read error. The CDR3 loop is CTSIRERAGELFF. CDR3 sequence (DNA): TGTACCAGCATCCGAGAGAGGGCCGGGGAGCTGTTTTTT. This chain links TRBV11-2 with TRBJ2-2; TRBD2 is a possible D gene (5 bases). In germline, CDR1 is SGHAT, CDR2 FQNNGV. CDR3 length: 13 residues.

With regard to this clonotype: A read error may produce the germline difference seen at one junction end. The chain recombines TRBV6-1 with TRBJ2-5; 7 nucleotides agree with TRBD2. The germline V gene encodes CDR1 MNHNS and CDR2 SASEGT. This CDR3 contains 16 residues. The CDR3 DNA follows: TGTACCAGCAGTGGCCCAAGACTAGTGGGAGGGAGGGCCCAGTACTTC. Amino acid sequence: CTSSGPRLVGGRAQYF.

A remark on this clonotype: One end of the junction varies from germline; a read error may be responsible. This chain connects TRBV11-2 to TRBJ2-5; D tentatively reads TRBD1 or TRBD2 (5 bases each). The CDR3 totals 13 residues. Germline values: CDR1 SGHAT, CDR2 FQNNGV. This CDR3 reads CVSSLDTRDREYF. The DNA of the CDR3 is TGCGTCAGCAGCTTAGATACCAGGGACCGCGAATACTTC.

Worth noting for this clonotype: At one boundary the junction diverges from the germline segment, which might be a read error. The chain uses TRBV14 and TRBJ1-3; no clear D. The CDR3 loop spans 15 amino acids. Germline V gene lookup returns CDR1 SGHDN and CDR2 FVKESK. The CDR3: CASSPAVSSGNIIYF. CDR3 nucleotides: TGTGCCAGCAGCCCTGCTGTGAGCTCTGGGAACATCATATATTTT.

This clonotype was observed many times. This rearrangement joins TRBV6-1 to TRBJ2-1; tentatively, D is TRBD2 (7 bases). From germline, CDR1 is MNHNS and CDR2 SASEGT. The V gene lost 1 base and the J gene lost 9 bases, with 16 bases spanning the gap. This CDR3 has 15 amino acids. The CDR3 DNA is TGTGCCAGCAGTGAAGGATGGGGGGGCATCGGTGAGCAGTTCTTC. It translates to CASSEGWGGIGEQFF.

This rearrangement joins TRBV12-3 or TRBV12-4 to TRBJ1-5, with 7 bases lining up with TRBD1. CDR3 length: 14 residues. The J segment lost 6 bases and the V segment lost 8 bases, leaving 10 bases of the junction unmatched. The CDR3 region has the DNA TGTGCCAGCTGGCCTGACAGGGAGATTCAGCCCCAGCATTTT. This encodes CASWPDREIQPQHF.

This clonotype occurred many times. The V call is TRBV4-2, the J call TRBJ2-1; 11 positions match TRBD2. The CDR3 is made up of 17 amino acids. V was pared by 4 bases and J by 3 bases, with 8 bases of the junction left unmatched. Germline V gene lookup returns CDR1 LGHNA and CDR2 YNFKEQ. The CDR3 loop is CASSPGGTSGDYNEQFF. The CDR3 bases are TGTGCCAGCAGCCCAGGAGGGACTAGCGGAGACTACAATGAGCAGTTCTTC.

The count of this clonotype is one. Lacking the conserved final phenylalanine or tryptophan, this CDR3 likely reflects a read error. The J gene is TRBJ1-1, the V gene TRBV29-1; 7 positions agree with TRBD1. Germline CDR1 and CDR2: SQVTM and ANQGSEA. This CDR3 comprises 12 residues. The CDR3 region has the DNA TGCAGCGCGACAGGGAGTCGCACTGAGGCTTTCTAT. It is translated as CSATGSRTEAFY.

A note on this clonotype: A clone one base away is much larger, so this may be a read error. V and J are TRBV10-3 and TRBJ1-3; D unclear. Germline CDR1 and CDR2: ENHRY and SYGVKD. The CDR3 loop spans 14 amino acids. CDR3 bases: TGTGACATCAGTGAGGAAGGAGCCGGAAACACCATATATTTT. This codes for CDISEEGAGNTIYF.

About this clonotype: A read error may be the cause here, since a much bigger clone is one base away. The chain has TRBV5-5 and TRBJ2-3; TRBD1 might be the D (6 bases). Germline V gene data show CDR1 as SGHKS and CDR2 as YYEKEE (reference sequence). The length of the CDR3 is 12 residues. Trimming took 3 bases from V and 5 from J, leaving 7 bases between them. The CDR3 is CASSYRVDTQYF. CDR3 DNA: TGTGCCAGCAGCTACAGGGTAGATACGCAGTATTTT.

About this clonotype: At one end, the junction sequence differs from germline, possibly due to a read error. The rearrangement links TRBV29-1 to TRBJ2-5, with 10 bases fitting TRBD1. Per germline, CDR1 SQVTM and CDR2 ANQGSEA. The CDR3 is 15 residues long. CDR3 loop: CSVEGGTGDRVTQYF. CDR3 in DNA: TGCAGCGTGGAAGGGGGGACAGGGGACCGAGTGACCCAGTACTTT.

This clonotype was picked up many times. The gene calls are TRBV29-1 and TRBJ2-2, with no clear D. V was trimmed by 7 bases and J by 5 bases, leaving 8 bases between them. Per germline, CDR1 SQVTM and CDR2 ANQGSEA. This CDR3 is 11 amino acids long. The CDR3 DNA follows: TGCAGCGCCGCAAGGACCGGGGAGCTGTTTTTT. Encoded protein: CSAARTGELFF.

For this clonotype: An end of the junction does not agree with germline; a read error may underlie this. CDR3 nucleotide sequence: TGTGACAGCAGTAAGCAAGGACCTCAATATGGCTACACCTTC. It encodes CDSSKQGPQYGYTF. This rearrangement joins TRBV6-5 to TRBJ1-2, with D uncertain. CDR1 is MNHEY, CDR2 SVGAGI, per germline. CDR3 length equals 14 residues.

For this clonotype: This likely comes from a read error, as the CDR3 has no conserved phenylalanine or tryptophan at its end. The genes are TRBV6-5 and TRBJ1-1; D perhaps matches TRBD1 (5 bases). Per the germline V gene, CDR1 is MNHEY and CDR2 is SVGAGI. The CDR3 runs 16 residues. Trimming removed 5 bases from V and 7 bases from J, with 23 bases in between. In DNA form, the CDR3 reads TGTGCCAGCAGTAGTGGAGGGGCCCAGGGTTGGATTGAAGCTTTCTTA. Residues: CASSSGGAQGWIEAFL.

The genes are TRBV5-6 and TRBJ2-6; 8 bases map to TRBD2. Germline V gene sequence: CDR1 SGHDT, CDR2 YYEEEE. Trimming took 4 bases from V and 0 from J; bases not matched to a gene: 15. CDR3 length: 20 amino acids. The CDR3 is CASSPTPGLGETSGANVLTF. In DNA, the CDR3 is TGTGCCAGCAGCCCTACACCGGGACTAGGAGAAACCTCTGGGGCCAACGTCCTGACTTTC.

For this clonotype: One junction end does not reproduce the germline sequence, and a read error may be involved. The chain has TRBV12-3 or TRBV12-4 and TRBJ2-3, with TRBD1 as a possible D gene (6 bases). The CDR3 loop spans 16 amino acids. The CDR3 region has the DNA TGCACCAGCAGTCCCTTACAGGGAATTAGCGCAGATACGCAGTATTTT. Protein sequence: CTSSPLQGISADTQYF.